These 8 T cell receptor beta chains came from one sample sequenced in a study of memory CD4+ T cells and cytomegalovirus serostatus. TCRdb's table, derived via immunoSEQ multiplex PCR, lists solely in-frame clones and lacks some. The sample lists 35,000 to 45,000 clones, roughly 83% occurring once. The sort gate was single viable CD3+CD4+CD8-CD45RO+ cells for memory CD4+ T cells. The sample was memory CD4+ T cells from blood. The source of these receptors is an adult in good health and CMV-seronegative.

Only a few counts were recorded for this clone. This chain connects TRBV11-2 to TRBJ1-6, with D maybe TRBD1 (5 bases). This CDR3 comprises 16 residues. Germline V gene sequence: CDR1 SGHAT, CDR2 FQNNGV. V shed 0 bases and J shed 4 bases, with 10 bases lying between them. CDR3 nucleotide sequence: TGTGCCAGCAGCTTAGAGATTGGGGGTTATAATTCACCCCTCCACTTT. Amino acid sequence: CASSLEIGGYNSPLHF.

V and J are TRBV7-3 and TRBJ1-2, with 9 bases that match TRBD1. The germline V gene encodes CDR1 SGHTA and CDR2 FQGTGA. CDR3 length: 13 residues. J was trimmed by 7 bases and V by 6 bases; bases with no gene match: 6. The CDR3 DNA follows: TGTGCCAGCAGAAGGGGACAGGGTTTTGGCTACACCTTC. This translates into CASRRGQGFGYTF. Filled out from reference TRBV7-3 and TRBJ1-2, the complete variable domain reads GAGVSQTPSNKVTEKGKYVELRCDPISGHTALYWYRQSLGQGPEFLIYFQGTGAADDSGLPNDRFFAVRPEGSVSTLKIQRTERGDSAVYLCASRRGQGFGYTFGSGTRLTVV.

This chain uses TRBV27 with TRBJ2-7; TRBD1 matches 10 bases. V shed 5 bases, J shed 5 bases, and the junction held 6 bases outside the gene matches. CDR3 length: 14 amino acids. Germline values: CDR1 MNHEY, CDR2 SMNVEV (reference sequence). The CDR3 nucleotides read TGTGCCAGCAGTCCAGGACAGGGGGAAAACGAGCAGTACTTC. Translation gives CASSPGQGENEQYF.

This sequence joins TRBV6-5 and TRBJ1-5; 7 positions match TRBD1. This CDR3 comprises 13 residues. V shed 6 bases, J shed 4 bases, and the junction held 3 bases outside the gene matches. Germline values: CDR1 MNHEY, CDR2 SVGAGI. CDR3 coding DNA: TGTGCCAGCAGACAGGGGAGGAATCAGCCCCAGCATTTT. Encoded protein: CASRQGRNQPQHF.

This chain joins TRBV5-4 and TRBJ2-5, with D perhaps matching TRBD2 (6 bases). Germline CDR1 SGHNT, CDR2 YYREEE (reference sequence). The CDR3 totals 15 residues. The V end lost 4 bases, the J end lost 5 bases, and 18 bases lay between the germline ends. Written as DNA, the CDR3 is TGTGCCAGCAGCCGGGTGGCTAGCGTTCGGGAGACCCAGTACTTC. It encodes CASSRVASVRETQYF.

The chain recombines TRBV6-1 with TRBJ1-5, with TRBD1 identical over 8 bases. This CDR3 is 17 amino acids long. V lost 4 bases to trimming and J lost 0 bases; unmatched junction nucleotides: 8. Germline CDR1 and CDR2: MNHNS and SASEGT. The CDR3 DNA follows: TGTGCCAGCAGTGTAGGAACAGGGGGAGGTAGCAATCAGCCCCAGCATTTT. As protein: CASSVGTGGGSNQPQHF.

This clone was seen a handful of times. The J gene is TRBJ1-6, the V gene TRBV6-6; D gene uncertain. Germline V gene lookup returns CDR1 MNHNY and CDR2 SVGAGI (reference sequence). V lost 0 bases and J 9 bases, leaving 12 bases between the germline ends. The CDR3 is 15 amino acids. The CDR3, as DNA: TGTGCCAGCAGTTACTCGGCGGGCGAGGCTTCACCCCTCCACTTT. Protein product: CASSYSAGEASPLHF.

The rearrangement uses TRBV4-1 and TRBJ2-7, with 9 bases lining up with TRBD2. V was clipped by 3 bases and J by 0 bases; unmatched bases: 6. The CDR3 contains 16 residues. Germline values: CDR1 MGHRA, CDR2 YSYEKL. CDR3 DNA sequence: TGCGCCAGCAGCCAGCCTATAGCGGGGGCCTCCTACGAGCAGTACTTC. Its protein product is CASSQPIAGASYEQYF.